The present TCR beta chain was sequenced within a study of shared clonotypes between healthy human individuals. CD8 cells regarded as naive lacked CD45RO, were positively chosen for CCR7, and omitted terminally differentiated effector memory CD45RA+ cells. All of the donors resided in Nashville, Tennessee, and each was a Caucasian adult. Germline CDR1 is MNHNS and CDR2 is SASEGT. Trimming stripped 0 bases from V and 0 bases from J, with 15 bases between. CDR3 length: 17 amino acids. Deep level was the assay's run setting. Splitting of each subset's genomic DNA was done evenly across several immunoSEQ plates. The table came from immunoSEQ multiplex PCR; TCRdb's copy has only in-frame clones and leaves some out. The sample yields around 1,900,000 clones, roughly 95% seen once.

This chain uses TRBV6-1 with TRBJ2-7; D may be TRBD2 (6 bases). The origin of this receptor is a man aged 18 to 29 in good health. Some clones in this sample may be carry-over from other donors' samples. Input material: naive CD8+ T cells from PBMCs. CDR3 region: CASSEAPYGGISYEQYF. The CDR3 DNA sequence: TGTGCCAGCAGTGAAGCACCTTACGGCGGGATCTCCTACGAGCAGTACTTC.